Shown below are 2 T cell receptor beta chains from a single sample sequenced in a study of shared clonotypes between healthy human individuals. The table came from immunoSEQ multiplex PCR; TCRdb's copy has only in-frame clones and leaves some out. This table holds over a million clones, around 78% found once. The source material was memory CD4+ T cells from PBMCs. Sample subset: CD45RA-negative fraction. Every receptor here comes from a man younger than 35 in good health. Some clones in this sample may be carry-over from other donors' samples.

This CDR3 is CASSPRATGELFF. The CDR3 nucleotides read TGTGCCAGCAGTCCGAGGGCCACCGGGGAGCTGTTTTTT. The gene calls are TRBV28 and TRBJ2-2, with D maybe TRBD2 (5 bases). CDR1 is MDHEN, CDR2 SYDVKM, per germline. Trimming left V 5 bases short and J 4 bases short, with 8 bases between. CDR3 length equals 13 residues.

On this clone: The sample holds other DNA sequences that translate to the same CDR3. This sequence joins TRBV15 and TRBJ2-7, with 7 bases aligning to TRBD2. The CDR3 extends over 14 amino acids. V shed 3 bases and J 0 bases; nucleotides not matched to a gene: 2. Germline CDR1 is LNHNV and CDR2 is YYDKDF (reference sequence). The CDR3 sequence: CATSRGGISYEQYF. DNA for the CDR3: TGTGCCACCAGCAGGGGGGGGATCTCCTACGAGCAGTACTTC.